This entry lists 10 T cell receptor beta chains sequenced from one sample in a study of Graves' ophthalmopathy and Graves' hyperthyroidism. Researchers took RNA transcripts and amplified TCR beta CDR3 regions from them. In the first round, RT-PCR was carried out with HTBI primers, and a multiplex PCR formed the second round. TCRdb re-called the multiplex PCR reads through MiXCR, storing one row per CDR3 protein. The table includes fewer than 600,000 distinct CDR3 sequences, approximately 15% detected once. The specimen sequenced was blood. The receptors were sampled from a woman under 40 with Graves' ophthalmopathy.

At least ten counts were recorded for this clonotype. As DNA, the CDR3 is TGTGCCAGCAGCTTTAGAGGTACTAACTATGGCTACACCTTC. Encoded protein: CASSFRGTNYGYTF. The chain uses TRBV7-2 and TRBJ1-2; D not certain. Trimming took off 3 bases at V and 0 bases at J, with 8 bases between the two ends. CDR3 length: 14 amino acids. Germline V lookup: CDR1 SGHTA, CDR2 FQGNSA.

This chain links TRBV4-1 with TRBJ2-7, with 13 bases matching TRBD2. V was clipped by 3 bases and J by 6 bases; unmatched bases: 8. The CDR3 is 16 amino acids. CDR1 is MGHRA, CDR2 YSYEKL, per germline. This CDR3 is CASSQATSGGPSEQYF. CDR3 nucleotide sequence: TGCGCCAGCAGCCAGGCGACTAGCGGGGGGCCAAGCGAGCAGTACTTC.

Many counts were recorded for this clonotype. This chain connects TRBV6-1 to TRBJ2-7; D gene unclear. The CDR3 is 10 amino acids. Germline CDR1 reads MNHNS; CDR2 reads SASEGT. V was clipped by 8 bases and J by 6 bases, with 8 bases between them. The CDR3 coding sequence is TGTGCCAGCGGCCAAGGCGAGCAGTACTTC. Translated, it gives CASGQGEQYF.

This clonotype showed up many times. V is TRBV28 and J is TRBJ1-5, with TRBD1 matching over 11 bases. The length of the CDR3 is 16 residues. J gave up 5 bases and V 6 bases, and 9 bases lay outside the gene matches. Germline V gives CDR1 MDHEN, CDR2 SYDVKM. The CDR3 coding sequence is TGTGCCAGCAGACCCAAAGGACAGGGGGCTTATCAGCCCCAGCATTTT. This codes for CASRPKGQGAYQPQHF.

This clonotype has more than one count but fewer than ten. The rearrangement uses TRBV4-1 and TRBJ2-2; TRBD2 aligns across 7 bases. Germline CDR1 and CDR2: MGHRA and YSYEKL. Losses at the gene ends were 4 bases for V and 6 bases for J; bases not matched to a gene: 8. There are 15 residues in the CDR3. The CDR3 sequence is CASSLTSDGAGELFF. The CDR3 nucleotides are TGCGCCAGCAGCCTAACTAGCGACGGTGCCGGGGAGCTGTTTTTT.

This rearrangement joins TRBV29-1 to TRBJ2-5, with a possible D match to TRBD2 (7 bases). CDR3 size: 14 residues. Between the trimmed V and J ends, which lost 7 bases and 4 bases, there was a span of 19 bases. Germline assignment: CDR1 SQVTM and CDR2 ANQGSEA. Here the CDR3 reads CSATYGGRRETQYF. The CDR3 region has the DNA TGCAGCGCCACCTACGGGGGGCGCCGAGAGACCCAGTACTTC.

This clonotype was recorded many times. One end of the junction varies from germline; a read error may be responsible. This chain uses TRBV2 with TRBJ1-6, with D maybe TRBD1 (5 bases). The CDR3 loop spans 15 amino acids. From germline, CDR1 is SNHLY and CDR2 FYNNEI. CDR3 DNA sequence: TGTGCCAGCAGTTCTGACAGTTCCTTTAATTCACCCCTCCACTTT. This gives the protein CASSSDSSFNSPLHF.

This clonotype was detected ten times or more. V and J are TRBV29-1 and TRBJ1-1, with unresolved D. CDR3 length: 11 residues. V lost 4 bases, J lost 1 base, and 4 bases lay in between. The V gene's germline CDR1 is SQVTM and CDR2 ANQGSEA. DNA for the CDR3: TGCAGCGTTGGGGAGAACACTGAAGCTTTCTTT. Protein sequence: CSVGENTEAFF.

The chain is built from TRBV27 and TRBJ1-1; no reliable D call. This CDR3 is 17 amino acids long. Trimming removed 5 bases from V and 0 bases from J, with 19 bases in between. Germline loops: CDR1 MNHEY, CDR2 SMNVEV (reference sequence). CDR3 sequence (DNA): TGTGCCAGCAGTCCCCATGGGTACAGTCCAATGAACACTGAAGCTTTCTTT. It translates to CASSPHGYSPMNTEAFF.

In this sample, this clonotype turned up many times. The J gene is TRBJ2-5, the V gene TRBV25-1, with 8 bases fitting TRBD1. Germline V gene data show CDR1 as MGHDK and CDR2 as SYGVNS. J lost 3 bases, V lost 2 bases, and 8 bases had no gene match. CDR3 length equals 16 residues. The CDR3 is CASSEHLGQGKETQYF. The CDR3 DNA sequence: TGTGCCAGCAGTGAACATTTAGGACAGGGCAAAGAGACCCAGTACTTC.